This T cell receptor beta chain was documented in a study of T-cell memory formation after mild COVID-19. Trimming left V 0 bases short and J 6 bases short, with 13 bases between. CDR3 length: 15 amino acids. Per the germline V gene, CDR1 is SGHRS and CDR2 is YFSETQ. One entry per CDR3 protein, called by TCRdb with MiXCR from the 5' RACE reads. The table lists 200,000 to 250,000 distinct CDR3 sequences, over 8.5% of them singletons. The chain recombines TRBV5-1 with TRBJ1-5; D gene unclear. The receptor's source is a man between 18 and 35 years old who had mild COVID-19 (a few samples of this study predate the infection). Cell type and time point are not known. Sequenced input: PBMCs or a T cell subset sorted from them (not recorded which). CDR3 protein: CASSLGGGRGQPQHF. The CDR3 nucleotides read TGCGCCAGCAGCTTGGGAGGTGGCAGAGGTCAGCCCCAGCATTTT.